Presented here are 10 T cell receptor beta chains from one specimen sequenced in a study of T cell responses to AZD1222 COVID-19 vaccine. Clones were read by immunoSEQ multiplex PCR, and TCRdb kept only the in-frame ones, dropping some. Of about 270,000 clones listed, 90% to 95% are singletons. The specimen comprised peripheral blood, sampled 28 days after the second AZD1222 dose. The receptors were gathered from an adult who received the AZD1222 COVID-19 vaccine.

The chain couples TRBV6-6 to TRBJ2-1; 11 bases map to TRBD2. J lost 7 bases, V lost 9 bases, and 11 bases had no gene match. Germline V gene lookup returns CDR1 MNHNY and CDR2 SVGAGI (reference sequence). There are 15 residues in the CDR3. Written as DNA, the CDR3 is TGTGCCAGAAACTCTAGCGGGGGGCCGGGGAATGAGCAGTTCTTC. Protein: CARNSSGGPGNEQFF.

The rearrangement uses TRBV5-1 and TRBJ2-7, with TRBD1 identical over 10 bases. The CDR3 has 17 amino acids. Trimming cost V 4 bases and J 6 bases; bases outside gene matches: 16. Germline loops: CDR1 SGHRS, CDR2 YFSETQ. The CDR3 sequence is CASSQQPQGTGEAEQYF. In nucleotides, the CDR3 is TGCGCCAGCAGCCAACAACCCCAGGGGACAGGGGAGGCCGAGCAGTACTTC.

The chain uses TRBV2 and TRBJ1-1, with D maybe TRBD1 (6 bases). Germline-derived CDR1 and CDR2 are SNHLY and FYNNEI. The CDR3 covers 14 residues. V was pared by 3 bases and J by 4 bases, with 12 bases between. For the CDR3, the DNA is TGTGCCAGCAGTGAGGGGGGGGCAATCACTGAAGCTTTCTTT. Translation gives CASSEGGAITEAFF.

V and J are TRBV15 and TRBJ1-3; D gene unclear. The CDR3 covers 13 residues. The germline V gene encodes CDR1 LNHNV and CDR2 YYDKDF (reference sequence). Trimming took 0 bases from V and 9 from J, leaving 9 bases between them. The CDR3: CATSRDLEGTIYF. DNA of the CDR3: TGTGCCACCAGCAGAGATCTCGAAGGCACCATATATTTT.

V gene TRBV28 combines with J gene TRBJ1-2, with D possibly matching TRBD1 (5 bases). V was cut by 6 bases and J by 7 bases, with 21 bases left in between. The CDR3 is made up of 15 amino acids. Germline CDR1 is MDHEN and CDR2 is SYDVKM. DNA of the CDR3: TGTGCCAGCAGCCCGGGTAGCCAGGGAGGTCGTGGCTACACCTTC. Residues: CASSPGSQGGRGYTF.

This clone was observed a single time. The chain has TRBV25-1 and TRBJ1-6, with a weak D call TRBD1 (6 bases). The V and J ends lost 6 bases and 3 bases respectively, with 9 bases between them. Germline assignment: CDR1 MGHDK and CDR2 SYGVNS. The CDR3 is 14 residues long. The CDR3: CASRETGYNSPLHF. The CDR3 DNA reads as TGTGCCAGCAGAGAGACAGGCTATAATTCACCCCTCCACTTT.

V is TRBV6-5 and J is TRBJ1-1; 8 bases fit TRBD1. CDR1 is MNHEY, CDR2 SVGAGI, per germline. The J segment lost 3 bases and the V segment lost 7 bases, leaving 4 bases of the junction unmatched. This CDR3 spans 13 amino acids. CDR3: CASIRQGYTEAFF. Written as DNA, the CDR3 is TGTGCCAGCATTCGACAGGGGTACACTGAAGCTTTCTTT.

This rearrangement joins TRBV6-5 to TRBJ1-1; 7 nucleotides align to TRBD1. The germline V gene has CDR1 MNHEY and CDR2 SVGAGI. This CDR3 spans 14 amino acids. The V segment lost 5 bases and the J segment 8 bases; nucleotides outside the gene matches: 11. The CDR3 nucleotides are TGTGCCAGCAGTAACCCGCGGACAGGAGGGGAAGCTTTCTTT. Translating it yields CASSNPRTGGEAFF.

The rearrangement joins TRBV28 to TRBJ1-2; no reliable D call. Germline V gene data show CDR1 as MDHEN and CDR2 as SYDVKM. Trimming took off 7 bases at V and 7 bases at J, with 22 bases between the two ends. The CDR3 runs to 15 residues. CDR3 sequence reads: CASNVLPEGPLGYTF. The CDR3 DNA sequence: TGTGCCAGCAACGTACTCCCAGAGGGCCCCCTTGGCTACACCTTC.

This clone was seen only once. The chain has TRBV28 and TRBJ1-2; D perhaps matches TRBD1 (5 bases). The CDR3 totals 13 residues. The germline CDR1 and CDR2 sequences are MDHEN and SYDVKM. Trimming pared 8 bases from V and 7 bases from J, leaving 17 bases between. The CDR3 spells CASGAGMVGGYTF. DNA for the CDR3: TGTGCCAGCGGCGCAGGGATGGTGGGTGGCTACACCTTC.